The present T cell receptor beta chain was sequenced within a study of identifying expanded T cells in peripheral blood. Study outcomes and limitations: Technical replicates showed around 1.2 changed clones; roughly two weeks roughly 18; four weeks 19. Across healthy donors, higher total template counts meant significantly greater approximately two-week count variance.

The method was immunoSEQ multiplex PCR; TCRdb's version includes in-frame clones alone and lacks a portion of them. There are just over 90,000 clones in the sample; 88% occur only once, and 3.5% to 4.5% lies in the top ten. The V gene lost 6 bases and the J gene lost 14 bases, with 17 bases spanning the gap. Germline V gene lookup returns CDR1 MNHEY and CDR2 SVGAGI. The CDR3 consists of 12 residues. Healthy donors had no documented immune events, such as infections, while sampled. Points on this clone: As yet, its antigen is unknown.

Sequenced material: blood. V is TRBV6-5 and J is TRBJ2-1; weak D call: TRBD2 (6 bases). The clonotype originates from a person aged 18 to 75 in good health. In nucleotides, the CDR3 is TGTGCCAGCAGCTCGGGACTGACGGAAAAGTTCTTC. It translates to CASSSGLTEKFF.